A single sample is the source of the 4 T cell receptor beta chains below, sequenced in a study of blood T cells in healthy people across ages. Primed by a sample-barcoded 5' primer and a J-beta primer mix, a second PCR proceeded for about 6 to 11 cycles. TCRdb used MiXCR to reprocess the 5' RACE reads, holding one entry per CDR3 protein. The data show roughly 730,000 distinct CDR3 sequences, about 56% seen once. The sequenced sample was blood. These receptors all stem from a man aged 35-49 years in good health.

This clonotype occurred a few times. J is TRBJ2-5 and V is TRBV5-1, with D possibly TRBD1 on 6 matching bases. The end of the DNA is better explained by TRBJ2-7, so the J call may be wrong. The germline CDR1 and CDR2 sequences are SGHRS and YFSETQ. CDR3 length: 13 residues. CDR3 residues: CASSVADSYEQYF. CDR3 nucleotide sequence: TGCGCCAGCAGCGTGGCGGACAGCTACGAGCAGTACTTC.

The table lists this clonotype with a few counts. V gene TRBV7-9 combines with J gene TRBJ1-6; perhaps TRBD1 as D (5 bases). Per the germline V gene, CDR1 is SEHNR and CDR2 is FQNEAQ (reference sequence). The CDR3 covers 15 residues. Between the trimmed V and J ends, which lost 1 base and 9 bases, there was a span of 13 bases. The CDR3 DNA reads TGTGCCAGCAGCTTAGATGGGACGAAAATTTCACCCCTCCACTTT. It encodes CASSLDGTKISPLHF.

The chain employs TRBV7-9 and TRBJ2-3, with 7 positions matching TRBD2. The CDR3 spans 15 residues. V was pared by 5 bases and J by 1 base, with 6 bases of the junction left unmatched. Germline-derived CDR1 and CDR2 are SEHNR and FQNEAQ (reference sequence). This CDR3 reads CASSVERERTDTQYF. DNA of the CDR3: TGTGCCAGCAGCGTCGAGCGGGAACGCACAGATACGCAGTATTTT.

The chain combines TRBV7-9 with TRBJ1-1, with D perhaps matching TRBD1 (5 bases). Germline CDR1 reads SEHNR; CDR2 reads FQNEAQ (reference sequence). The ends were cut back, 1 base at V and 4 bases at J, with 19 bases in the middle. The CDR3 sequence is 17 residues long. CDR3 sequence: CASSLGVMGTGGTEAFF. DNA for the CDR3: TGTGCCAGCAGCTTAGGGGTTATGGGGACTGGCGGCACTGAAGCTTTCTTT.